These 25 T cell receptor beta chains originate from one sample sequenced in a study of blood T cell repertoires in COVID-19. Profiling relied on immunoSEQ multiplex PCR, and the TCRdb table lists in-frame clones only, not all of them. Of around 130,000 clones detected, more than 75% appear once; the ten largest clones hold 4% to 5%. The sequenced material came from peripheral blood. Receptor source: a man in his 60s with COVID-19, enrolled during active disease.

This chain links TRBV6-5 with TRBJ2-5; 9 nucleotides line up with TRBD2. The CDR3 loop spans 14 amino acids. V trimming: 3 bases; J trimming: 5 bases; junction bases outside the gene matches: 4. Germline assignment: CDR1 MNHEY and CDR2 SVGAGI. This chain's CDR3 is CASSYAGGPETQYF. The DNA for the CDR3 is TGTGCCAGCAGTTATGCGGGAGGGCCGGAGACCCAGTACTTC.

Of note for this clone: At one end, the junction sequence differs from germline, possibly due to a read error. V and J are TRBV7-7 and TRBJ2-3; D remains ambiguous. This CDR3 contains 15 residues. Germline CDR1 SSHAT, CDR2 FNYEAQ (reference sequence). The CDR3 nucleotides are TGTGCTAGCAGCTTAAGTCTCACAAGCACAGATACGCAGTATTTT. It encodes CASSLSLTSTDTQYF.

The rearrangement links TRBV19 to TRBJ2-2; possibly TRBD1 for D (6 bases). The length of the CDR3 is 14 residues. Germline CDR1 reads LNHDA; CDR2 reads SQIVND (reference sequence). The V and J ends lost 3 bases and 4 bases respectively, with 9 bases between them. The CDR3 sequence: CASSITGPTGELFF. For the CDR3, the DNA is TGTGCCAGTAGTATTACAGGGCCCACCGGGGAGCTGTTTTTT.

The sample holds a few counts of this clone. The CDR3 region is CASSRDRATEAFF. Written as DNA, the CDR3 is TGTGCCAGTAGCCGGGACAGGGCCACTGAAGCTTTCTTT. The chain is built from TRBV19 and TRBJ1-1, with 9 nucleotides matching TRBD1. Losses at the gene ends were 6 bases for V and 4 bases for J; bases not matched to a gene: 3. The germline V gene has CDR1 LNHDA and CDR2 SQIVND (reference sequence). CDR3 size: 13 residues.

This chain connects TRBV6-1 to TRBJ2-1; a weak D match, TRBD1 (6 bases). Germline V CDR1 and CDR2: MNHNS, SASEGT. The CDR3 runs 17 residues. V gave up 4 bases and J gave up 4 bases, with 20 bases separating them. The CDR3 nucleotides read TGTGCCAGCAGTGTCCCCTATCATAGGGGGTTGTACAATGAGCAGTTCTTC. Protein: CASSVPYHRGLYNEQFF.

As regards this clone: Other DNA sequences from this sample encode an identical CDR3 as well. This rearrangement joins TRBV28 to TRBJ1-5; D not resolved. The V gene's germline CDR1 is MDHEN and CDR2 SYDVKM. Trimming left V 3 bases short and J 4 bases short, with 7 bases between. CDR3 length equals 13 residues. The CDR3 bases are TGTGCCAGCAGTTTGTCCGTTAATCAGCCCCAGCATTTT. It specifies CASSLSVNQPQHF. Filled out from reference TRBV28 and TRBJ1-5, the complete variable domain reads DVKVTQSSRYLVKRTGEKVFLECVQDMDHENMFWYRQDPGLGLRLIYFSYDVKMKEKGDIPEGYSVSREKKERFSLILESASTNQTSMYLCASSLSVNQPQHFGDGTRLSIL.

The J gene is TRBJ2-7, the V gene TRBV7-3, with D possibly being TRBD1 (5 bases). The CDR3 is 12 residues long. V shed 5 bases and J shed 7 bases, with 12 bases lying between them. Germline V CDR1 and CDR2: SGHTA, FQGTGA. The CDR3 loop is CASSVQGMEQYF. The CDR3 DNA reads as TGTGCCAGCAGCGTTCAGGGAATGGAGCAGTACTTC. Full variable domain (rest looked up from reference TRBV7-3 and TRBJ2-7): GAGVSQTPSNKVTEKGKYVELRCDPISGHTALYWYRQSLGQGPEFLIYFQGTGAADDSGLPNDRFFAVRPEGSVSTLKIQRTERGDSAVYLCASSVQGMEQYFGPGTRLTVT.

The chain has TRBV3-1 (or the pseudogene TRBV3-2) and TRBJ1-3; the D is unclear. The CDR3 runs to 13 residues. From germline, CDR1 is LGHDT and CDR2 YNNKEL (reference sequence). Trimming took off 0 bases at V and 2 bases at J, with 2 bases between the two ends. The CDR3 coding sequence is TGTGCCAGCAGCCAAGATACTGGAAACACCATATATTTT. Encoded protein: CASSQDTGNTIYF.

V and J are TRBV5-1 and TRBJ2-7, with a tentative D call TRBD2 (6 bases). The V end lost 4 bases, the J end lost 7 bases, and 12 bases lay between the germline ends. This CDR3 is built from 12 residues. Germline V gives CDR1 SGHRS, CDR2 YFSETQ. The CDR3 protein is CASSPTGEEQYF. In DNA form, the CDR3 reads TGCGCCAGCAGCCCCACGGGGGAGGAGCAGTACTTC.

The chain links TRBV7-3 to TRBJ2-3; 13 nucleotides line up with TRBD2. Germline lookup yields CDR1 SGHTA and CDR2 FQGTGA. The CDR3 sequence is 15 residues long. V shed 8 bases and J 8 bases; nucleotides not matched to a gene: 10. As DNA, the CDR3 is TGTGCCAGCGGGCGACTAGCGGGAGGAGGGGGTACGCAGTATTTT. Residues: CASGRLAGGGGTQYF.

The chain recombines TRBV6-5 with TRBJ2-1; 7 nucleotides line up with TRBD1. The germline gives CDR1 MNHEY, CDR2 SVGAGI. This CDR3 spans 14 amino acids. V was clipped by 7 bases and J by 5 bases; unmatched bases: 8. Written as DNA, the CDR3 is TGTGCCAGCAAGTCCGGGACAGTAAACAATGAGCAGTTCTTC. This codes for CASKSGTVNNEQFF.

This sequence joins TRBV9 and TRBJ2-1; tentative D call: TRBD1 (5 bases). V was shortened by 4 bases and J by 0 bases, with 17 bases between the two germline ends. Germline CDR1 SGDLS, CDR2 YYNGEE. This CDR3 spans 17 amino acids. DNA for the CDR3: TGTGCCAGCAGCCCTCAGGACATCTGGAGCTCCTACAATGAGCAGTTCTTC. It codes for CASSPQDIWSSYNEQFF.

This clone was detected once. This sequence joins TRBV28 and TRBJ2-7; TRBD2 might be the D (7 bases). This CDR3 region has 17 residues. The V end was cut by 3 bases, the J end by 5 bases, with 23 bases between. CDR1 MDHEN and CDR2 SYDVKM come from the germline V gene. The CDR3 sequence is CASSLAQGGGAGDEQYF. CDR3 nucleotides: TGTGCCAGCAGTTTGGCCCAAGGTGGGGGGGCAGGCGACGAGCAGTACTTC.

The chain links TRBV15 to TRBJ1-1; D may be TRBD1 (5 bases). The V gene's germline CDR1 is LNHNV and CDR2 YYDKDF (reference sequence). The CDR3 length is 13 residues. The germline V and J ends were trimmed by 4 bases and 1 base, with 7 bases remaining between them. The CDR3 DNA sequence: TGTGCCACCAGCAACGGACAGAACACTGAAGCTTTCTTT. Amino acids: CATSNGQNTEAFF.

This chain connects TRBV7-9 to TRBJ2-3; 10 nucleotides line up with TRBD2. With V trimmed by 4 bases and J by 15 bases, 10 bases remained unmatched. Looked up from germline, CDR1 is SEHNR and CDR2 is FQNEAQ (reference sequence). The length of the CDR3 is 13 residues. CDR3: CASSSGGSGRRYF. CDR3 coding DNA: TGTGCCAGCAGCTCAGGAGGTAGCGGGAGGCGTTATTTT.

The chain links TRBV6-1 to TRBJ1-1; D is possibly TRBD1 (5 bases). The CDR3 consists of 13 residues. Per the germline V gene, CDR1 is MNHNS and CDR2 is SASEGT. The ends were cut back, 6 bases at V and 5 bases at J, with 13 bases in the middle. Here the CDR3 reads CASSPDRRTEAFF. CDR3 bases: TGTGCCAGCAGCCCCGACAGACGTACTGAAGCTTTCTTT.

The genes are TRBV11-3 and TRBJ2-7; 10 bases agree with TRBD2. CDR1 is SGHNT, CDR2 YENEEA, per germline. The CDR3 contains 14 residues. After removal of 5 bases from V and 4 bases from J, the junction contained 5 bases not matched to a gene. The chain's CDR3 is CASSPLAGVYEQYF. CDR3 nucleotide sequence: TGTGCCAGCAGCCCTCTAGCGGGAGTTTACGAGCAGTACTTC.

This clone has just one count. This sequence joins TRBV24-1 and TRBJ2-1, with unresolved D. This CDR3 comprises 13 residues. Trimming removed 9 bases from V and 7 bases from J, with 15 bases in between. The germline gives CDR1 KGHDR, CDR2 SFDVKD. Here the CDR3 DNA reads TGTGCCACCGTGGCGGAAACGATGAATGAGCAGTTCTTC. Translated, it gives CATVAETMNEQFF.

The rearrangement uses TRBV5-1 and TRBJ2-7; 10 nucleotides line up with TRBD1. Unmatched junction bases numbered 6, after V lost 4 bases and J lost 5 bases. The CDR3 spans 14 residues. Germline CDR1 and CDR2: SGHRS and YFSETQ. The DNA of the CDR3 is TGCGCCAGCAGCCTGGGACAGGGGAGGGACGAGCAGTACTTC. It specifies CASSLGQGRDEQYF.

The chain combines TRBV4-2 with TRBJ2-1, with 8 bases lining up with TRBD2. The CDR3 spans 17 residues. The J segment lost 3 bases and the V segment lost 0 bases, leaving 7 bases of the junction unmatched. Germline V gives CDR1 LGHNA, CDR2 YNFKEQ. The DNA of the CDR3 is TGTGCCAGCAGCCAAGAAACGAAGCGGGAGAGCTACAATGAGCAGTTCTTC. Encoded protein: CASSQETKRESYNEQFF.

Only one count was recorded for this clone. The chain uses TRBV28 and TRBJ2-5; possible D gene TRBD1, 6 bases. CDR3 length: 13 residues. CDR1 is MDHEN and CDR2 is SYDVKM in the germline V gene. V lost 6 bases and J lost 4, with 12 bases in between. This chain's CDR3 is CASRPQGTETQYF. DNA for the CDR3: TGTGCCAGCAGACCCCAGGGGACAGAGACCCAGTACTTC.

The chain couples TRBV19 to TRBJ2-4; D might be TRBD1 (5 bases). The CDR3 extends over 14 amino acids. Trimming left V 3 bases short and J 8 bases short, with 14 bases between. Germline CDR1 LNHDA, CDR2 SQIVND (reference sequence). The CDR3 DNA reads TGTGCCAGTAGTATCCAGGGAAGTAGGGACATTCAGTACTTC. Residues: CASSIQGSRDIQYF.

The CDR3 sequence is CASSVRDRSMNTEAFF. The CDR3 DNA follows: TGCGCCAGCAGCGTCCGGGACAGGTCCATGAACACTGAAGCTTTCTTT. The chain joins TRBV5-1 to TRBJ1-1, with TRBD1 matching over 8 bases. J was trimmed by 0 bases and V by 4 bases; bases with no gene match: 8. Looked up from germline, CDR1 is SGHRS and CDR2 is YFSETQ. CDR3 length: 16 residues.

V gene TRBV5-1 combines with J gene TRBJ1-1, with a weak D call TRBD1 (6 bases). Trimming pared 2 bases from V and 5 bases from J, leaving 19 bases between. Per germline, CDR1 SGHRS and CDR2 YFSETQ. The CDR3 spans 16 residues. The CDR3 loop reads CASSFSLQGVGTEAFF. The CDR3 nucleotides are TGCGCCAGCAGCTTTAGTTTACAGGGCGTTGGGACTGAAGCTTTCTTT. The variable domain in full, with the rest retrieved from reference TRBV5-1 and TRBJ1-1, is KAGVTQTPRYLIKTRGQQVTLSCSPISGHRSVSWYQQTPGQGLQFLFEYFSETQRNKGNFPGRFSGRQFSNSRSEMNVSTLELGDSALYLCASSFSLQGVGTEAFFGQGTRLTVV.

Only one count was recorded for this clone. The genes are TRBV7-9 and TRBJ1-2; no definite D call. Germline values: CDR1 SEHNR, CDR2 FQNEAQ (reference sequence). V lost 1 base, J lost 7 bases, and 13 bases lay in between. CDR3 length: 14 amino acids. The CDR3 DNA reads TGTGCCAGCAGCTTAGGACTTTTAGAGCGTGGCTACACCTTC. Amino acids: CASSLGLLERGYTF.